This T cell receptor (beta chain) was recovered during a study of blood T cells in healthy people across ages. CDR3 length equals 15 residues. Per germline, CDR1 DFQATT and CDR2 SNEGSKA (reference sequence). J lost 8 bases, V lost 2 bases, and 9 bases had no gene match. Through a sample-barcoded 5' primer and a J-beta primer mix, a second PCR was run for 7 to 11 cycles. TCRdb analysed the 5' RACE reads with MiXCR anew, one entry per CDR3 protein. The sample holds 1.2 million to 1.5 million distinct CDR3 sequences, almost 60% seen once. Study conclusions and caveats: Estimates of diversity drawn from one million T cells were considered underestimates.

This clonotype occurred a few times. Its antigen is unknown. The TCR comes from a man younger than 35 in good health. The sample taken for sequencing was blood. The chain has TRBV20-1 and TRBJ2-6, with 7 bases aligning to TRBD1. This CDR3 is CSARPGTEATNVLTF. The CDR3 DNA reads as TGCAGTGCTAGACCCGGGACAGAGGCGACCAACGTCCTGACTTTC.